The clone carrying this T cell receptor beta chain was counted only a few times. Its specificity is unknown. The sample comes from a study of molecular identifiers for immune sequencing clone quantification. MiXCR, applied by TCRdb to the PCR reads, yields one record per CDR3 protein. Of fewer than 350,000 distinct CDR3 sequences in the sample, 20% to 25% were seen once. Study-wide results and caveats: Among effectors, clones above 20 RNA copies held over 98% of molecules; among naive cells, under 1%.

The germline V and J ends were trimmed by 4 bases and 5 bases, with 17 bases remaining between them. The CDR3 spans 15 residues. V and J are TRBV12-3 or TRBV12-4 and TRBJ2-5; possibly TRBD1 for D (6 bases). Material for sequencing was naive CD8+ T cells from blood, with Jurkat cell RNA spiked in. Subset meaning: FACS-sorted CD8+CD4-CCR7+CD45RA+ naive T cells. The TCR comes from a human donor in good health. Some libraries in this study had Jurkat cell RNA spiked in. The CDR3 here is CASSSLGTPTETQYF. CDR3 sequence (DNA): TGTGCCAGCAGTTCCCTCGGGACACCAACGGAGACCCAGTACTTC.